The 14 T cell receptor beta chains listed next were all sequenced from one sample in a study of blood T cells in healthy people across ages. For the second PCR, which ran for roughly 6 to 12 cycles, a sample-barcoded 5' primer and a J-beta primer mix were used. MiXCR, applied by TCRdb to the 5' RACE reads, yields one record per CDR3 protein. The profile covers approximately 810,000 distinct CDR3 sequences, with about 36% appearing a single time and 10% to 15% taken by the ten largest. The source material was blood. These receptors were collected from a man aged 18 to 30 in good health.

This clonotype was seen more than once but under ten times. The V call is TRBV19, the J call TRBJ1-2; TRBD1 is a possible D gene (6 bases). Germline V lookup: CDR1 LNHDA, CDR2 SQIVND (reference sequence). CDR3 size: 14 residues. The ends were cut back, 5 bases at V and 4 bases at J, with 14 bases in the middle. The CDR3 DNA follows: TGTGCCAGTAGTTCCCGGACAGAAAGCTATGGCTACACCTTC. It is translated as CASSSRTESYGYTF.

At least ten counts were recorded for this clonotype. The chain carries TRBV4-1 and TRBJ2-5, with no clear D. The V and J ends lost 8 bases and 0 bases respectively, with 19 bases between them. From germline, CDR1 is MGHRA and CDR2 YSYEKL. This CDR3 contains 16 residues. DNA of the CDR3: TGCGCCAGCGCCCCTGTGGGTAGAAGTGACCAAGAGACCCAGTACTTC. Translating it yields CASAPVGRSDQETQYF.

As to this clonotype: A much larger clone differs from this one at a single base, so this may be a read error. The rearrangement uses TRBV5-1 and TRBJ1-2, with unresolved D. The CDR3 is 17 residues long. Trimming removed 1 base from V and 6 bases from J, with 22 bases in between. Germline V lookup: CDR1 SGHRS, CDR2 YFSETQ. The DNA of the CDR3 is TGCGCCAGCAGCTTGTCCGTCGCCGTGATTAATTTGGATGGCTACACCTTC. This codes for CASSLSVAVINLDGYTF.

The table lists this clonotype with a count of one. The V gene is TRBV6-1, the J gene TRBJ1-5; unclear D gene. Looked up from germline, CDR1 is MNHNS and CDR2 is SASEGT. CDR3 length: 16 amino acids. V was cut by 2 bases and J by 2 bases, with 13 bases left in between. CDR3 protein: CASSEMVAGGNQPQHF. The DNA for the CDR3 is TGTGCCAGCAGTGAAATGGTAGCTGGAGGCAATCAGCCCCAGCATTTT.

This chain connects TRBV6-1 to TRBJ2-3, with TRBD2 matching 8 bases. The germline V gene encodes CDR1 MNHNS and CDR2 SASEGT. J lost 5 bases, V lost 1 base, and 5 bases had no gene match. There are 15 residues in the CDR3. CDR3 sequence reads: CASSEGGGQGDTQYF. Written as DNA, the CDR3 is TGTGCCAGCAGTGAAGGCGGGGGGCAGGGAGATACGCAGTATTTT.

This clonotype has just a few counts. The J gene is TRBJ1-1, the V gene TRBV14; 7 nucleotides match TRBD1. Unmatched junction bases numbered 5, after V lost 4 bases and J lost 3 bases. This CDR3 has 14 residues. CDR1 and CDR2 from the germline V gene are SGHDN and FVKESK. CDR3 amino acids: CASSRQGRHTEAFF. In DNA, the CDR3 is TGTGCCAGCAGCCGACAGGGACGCCACACTGAAGCTTTCTTT.

J is TRBJ1-1 and V is TRBV4-2; D uncertain. The CDR3 spans 16 residues. In germline, CDR1 is LGHNA, CDR2 YNFKEQ. V was pared by 0 bases and J by 1 base, with 12 bases between. The DNA for the CDR3 is TGTGCCAGCAGCCAAGATCAGAGGGAAGGGAACACTGAAGCTTTCTTT. This gives the protein CASSQDQREGNTEAFF.

Regarding this clonotype: This may be a read error: a much more frequent sequence differs by one nucleotide. The rearrangement uses TRBV5-1 and TRBJ2-5; D gene uncertain. TRBJ2-7 matches the DNA end more closely, so the J call is doubtful. Germline assignment: CDR1 SGHRS and CDR2 YFSETQ. CDR3 size: 13 residues. DNA of the CDR3: TGCGCCAGCAGCTTGGGACACAGCCACGAGCAGTACTTC. Translation: CASSLGHSHEQYF.

This clonotype was seen only once. This may be a read error, as it is one base from a much larger clone. This sequence joins TRBV5-1 and TRBJ2-3, with TRBD2 as a possible D gene (6 bases). Germline CDR1 is SGHRS and CDR2 is YFSETQ. V gave up 4 bases and J gave up 4 bases, with 10 bases separating them. The CDR3 runs to 13 residues. CDR3 sequence: CASSTGDADTQYF. CDR3 DNA sequence: TGCGCCAGCAGCACGGGGGACGCAGATACGCAGTATTTT.

V and J are TRBV12-3 or TRBV12-4 and TRBJ2-4; the D gene is possibly TRBD1 (6 bases). The DNA end lines up better with TRBJ2-5; the J call may be wrong. CDR3 length equals 15 residues. The CDR3 reads CASSSDRISEETQYF. The CDR3 DNA reads as TGTGCCAGCAGTTCAGACAGGATCAGTGAAGAGACCCAGTACTTC.

Details on this clonotype: Just one base apart from a much larger clone, this may be a read error. The chain uses TRBV7-2 and TRBJ2-3; no definite D call. Germline V CDR1 and CDR2: SGHTA, FQGNSA. Trimming left V 0 bases short and J 1 base short, with 8 bases between. The CDR3 has 15 amino acids. CDR3 nucleotide sequence: TGTGCCAGCAGCTTAGCTGTGGCTCGCACAGATACGCAGTATTTT. Residues: CASSLAVARTDTQYF.

The chain uses TRBV11-2 and TRBJ2-5, with TRBD1 matching over 8 bases. The J segment lost 5 bases and the V segment lost 5 bases, leaving 7 bases of the junction unmatched. The CDR3 loop spans 14 amino acids. CDR1 and CDR2 from the germline V gene are SGHAT and FQNNGV. This CDR3 reads CASSTGQVVETQYF. CDR3 coding DNA: TGTGCCAGCAGCACGGGACAGGTGGTCGAGACCCAGTACTTC.

Points on this clonotype: This clone may be a read error of a much larger clone one base away. The chain uses TRBV20-1 and TRBJ1-2; D gene unclear. Per germline, CDR1 DFQATT and CDR2 SNEGSKA (reference sequence). This CDR3 contains 16 residues. V lost 1 base to trimming and J lost 6 bases, with 21 bases between them. CDR3 region: CSARGEAAGISDGYTF. As DNA, the CDR3 is TGCAGTGCTAGAGGTGAGGCAGCGGGAATTTCGGATGGCTACACCTTC.

The chain employs TRBV29-1 and TRBJ2-2; D gene ambiguous. Germline CDR1 and CDR2: SQVTM and ANQGSEA. This CDR3 is built from 13 residues. Trimming stripped 1 base from V and 1 base from J, with 4 bases between. The CDR3 region has the DNA TGCAGCGTTGAAGTGGGGAACACCGGGGAGCTGTTTTTT. It encodes CSVEVGNTGELFF.